The clone carrying this TCR beta chain was seen a handful of times. With V trimmed by 0 bases and J by 8 bases, 6 bases remained unmatched. Germline V gene lookup returns CDR1 MGHRA and CDR2 YSYEKL. The CDR3 consists of 16 residues. Healthy individuals of Caucasian origin from Russia, aged roughly 6 to 100, served as donors. This sample is drawn from a study of blood T cells in healthy people across ages. With a J-beta primer mix and a sample-barcoded 5' primer, a second PCR ran roughly 6 to 11 cycles. TCRdb called the 5' RACE reads again in MiXCR, with one record for every CDR3 protein. The sample has 910,000 or so distinct CDR3 sequences, roughly 47% seen once.

The sequenced sample consisted of blood. The sequence was collected from a woman aged 55-75 years in good health. This chain links TRBV4-1 with TRBJ2-1; 11 nucleotides match TRBD2. This chain's CDR3 is CASSQELVAGGDEQFF. The CDR3 nucleotides are TGCGCCAGCAGCCAAGAGTTGGTAGCGGGAGGGGATGAGCAGTTCTTC.